This TCR beta chain emerged from a study of cytomegalovirus exposure and HLA in healthy donors. Study findings and constraints: Confirmation was obtained in vitro that a few CMV-associated chains are specific for CMV antigens.

Trimming pared 6 bases from V and 7 bases from J, leaving 12 bases between. Germline V lookup: CDR1 MNHEY, CDR2 SMNVEV (reference sequence). The CDR3 covers 12 residues. A word on this clone: Its antigen is as yet unknown.

With 60 Vbeta and 13 Jbeta primers, the PCR was carried out. How the authors handled the data: The authors later counted 75 million to 90 million unique TCR beta chains, some 10 million of them shared. Sequencing used immunoSEQ multiplex PCR; TCRdb keeps in-frame clones, though not all of them. That table furnishes V, J and clone size, whereas the DNA furnished D and trimming. The sample shows 150,000 to 200,000 clones, 77% of them seen only once. The sequence was collected from a young woman in good health and CMV-seropositive. V usage is TRBV27 and J usage is TRBJ1-2, with D possibly TRBD1 on 5 matching bases. The specimen sequenced was PBMCs. The CDR3 DNA sequence: TGTGCCAGCAGGCCCCAGGGATCTGGCTACACCTTC. The encoded protein is CASRPQGSGYTF.